The source of this TCR beta chain is a study of spatial heterogeneity in lung cancer. Background on the study: As counted in raw reads, each unique TCR and UMI combination appeared more than ten times on average.

Study-level results: Mutation counts in tumors were tracked by counts of expanded intratumoral alpha and beta TCRs.

J lost 5 bases, V lost 5 bases, and 10 bases had no gene match. Germline V gene sequence: CDR1 SGHAT, CDR2 FQNNGV. The CDR3 sequence is 15 residues long. TCR cDNA molecules each carried a unique molecular identifier. A single record per CDR3 protein comes from TCRdb applying MiXCR to the 5' RACE reads. The data show more than 9,000 distinct CDR3 sequences, about 6% seen once. Ten or more counts support this clonotype. Its antigen is not identified. Noted time point: sample taken at primary tumor resection. Untreated early-stage non-small cell lung cancer patients, 70 to 85 in total, were the donors. Sequencing of whole RNA from tumor, nontumor lung or frozen PBMC involved no sorting.

The V and J genes are TRBV11-2 and TRBJ1-1; 8 bases agree with TRBD1. The TCR sequence derives from a male donor with early-stage non-small cell lung cancer. The input for sequencing was lung tumor tissue, taken at surgery. The CDR3 nucleotides read TGTGCCAGCAGCCCCGGACAGGGAGTACGGACTGAAGCTTTCTTT. Amino acid sequence: CASSPGQGVRTEAFF.